A selection of T cell receptor beta chains follows, all from one sample in a study of OX40 agonist ivuxolimab in advanced cancers. Generated by immunoSEQ multiplex PCR, the TCRdb table keeps only in-frame clones and is missing some. Among about 73,000 clones listed, about 86% were seen once. The sequences come from CD4+ or CD8+ T cells sorted from blood, collected in a trial of the OX40 agonist ivuxolimab. The receptors derive from an adult with an advanced solid tumor such as melanoma, head and neck, liver or kidney cancer. Both conserved end residues are part of each CDR3. The order of the fields is V gene, J gene, clone size, CDR3 protein. Only part of the rows carry a size: once, few, many, or a class if the clone is expanded.

V gene: TRBV19; J gene: TRBJ2-3; clone size: few; CDR3 protein: CASSNTNTQYF
V gene: TRBV4-3; J gene: TRBJ2-7; clone size: once; CDR3 protein: CASSQEGDSGYEGQYF
V gene: TRBV28; J gene: TRBJ2-3; clone size: -; CDR3 protein: CASSLLAPTTDTQYF
V gene: TRBV12-5; J gene: TRBJ1-4; clone size: -; CDR3 protein: CASGRRTATNEKLFF
V gene: TRBV4-1; J gene: TRBJ1-1; clone size: -; CDR3 protein: CASSLTGLATEAFF
V gene: TRBV21-1; J gene: TRBJ2-7; clone size: -; CDR3 protein: CASSKKRGNYEQYF
V gene: TRBV11-1; J gene: TRBJ1-2; clone size: once; CDR3 protein: CASSPDTGNYGYTF
V gene: TRBV7-6; J gene: TRBJ2-3; clone size: -; CDR3 protein: CASSGGLGTDTQYF
V gene: TRBV2; J gene: TRBJ1-1; clone size: -; CDR3 protein: CASSGQGNTEAFF
V gene: TRBV5-8; J gene: TRBJ1-5; clone size: few; CDR3 protein: CASSLGRLLNQPQHF